One sample yielded the 5 T cell receptor beta chains listed below, sequenced in a study of regulatory T cells in long-lasting Graves disease (dated by TCRdb to about 2021). Libraries were built with multiplex PCR. Sequencer: Illumina HiSeq 4000. To build TCR beta libraries, CDR3 regions were amplified by Arm-PCR using iRepertoire HTBI primers. TCRdb reprocessed the public reads (quality trimming at Q25 with fastp, clone calling with MiXCR) and kept in-frame beta chains. CDR3 protein sequences are deduplicated, and each keeps its most common genes and DNA. For this sample the table gives 500,000 or so distinct CDR3 sequences, of which more than 15% were detected only once. Roughly 25% of the sample is held by the ten biggest clonotypes. Sample time point, as interpreted from the label and publication: newly diagnosed GD, antithyroid drugs for less than 3 months. For both TCR sequencing and RNA sequencing, RNA was extracted from PBMCs using TRIzol.

This same sample was also part of a study on T cells in Graves' hyperthyroidism and ophthalmopathy.

Specimen: peripheral blood mononuclear cells (PBMCs), collected at new diagnosis, from a patient treated with antithyroid drugs. Source of these receptors: a woman aged 35 to 60 with Graves disease. Donor details come from another sample of the same person, matched by shared clones.

The chain employs TRBV7-6 and TRBJ1-2; D perhaps matches TRBD1 (6 bases). Germline assignment: CDR1 SGHVS and CDR2 FNYEAQ. The CDR3 runs 15 residues. With 2 bases removed from V and 3 bases from J, the gap between germline ends came to 13 bases. For the CDR3, the DNA is TGTGCCAGCAGCTTAAGGCCGGAGGGGGACTATGGCTACACCTTC. It is translated as CASSLRPEGDYGYTF.

This clonotype has a single count. It may be a read error: a sequence one base away is much more abundant. The V call is TRBV12-3 or TRBV12-4, the J call TRBJ2-4; the D gene could be TRBD1 or TRBD2 (5 bases each). Trimming took off 8 bases at V and 8 bases at J, with 19 bases between the two ends. This CDR3 spans 14 amino acids. CDR3 bases: TGTGCCAGCGGGCTTATGGGGGATTGGGACATTCAGTACTTC. This sequence encodes CASGLMGDWDIQYF.

There are many counts of this clonotype. This rearrangement joins TRBV12-3 or TRBV12-4 to TRBJ1-1; TRBD1 is a possible D gene (5 bases). This CDR3 is built from 15 residues. V lost 7 bases, J lost 5 bases, and 20 bases lay in between. CDR3 protein: CASNPSGTRGTEAFF. The CDR3 DNA reads TGTGCCAGCAACCCATCCGGGACTCGAGGAACTGAAGCTTTCTTT.

The chain links TRBV6-1 to TRBJ1-3; D gene unclear. Trimming took 8 bases from V and 0 from J, leaving 5 bases between them. The CDR3 contains 12 residues. The germline gives CDR1 MNHNS, CDR2 SASEGT. CDR3: CASQSSGNTIYF. The CDR3, as DNA: TGTGCCAGCCAGAGCTCTGGAAACACCATATATTTT.

The sample holds one count of this clonotype. The V and J genes are TRBV29-1 and TRBJ2-2; 9 bases fit TRBD1. The trim removed 3 bases at V and 6 bases at J, leaving 8 bases unmatched. The CDR3 is 15 amino acids. Germline V gene data show CDR1 as SQVTM and CDR2 as ANQGSEA. DNA for the CDR3: TGCAGCGTTGAGACGGGACAGGGAGTACCCGGGGAGCTGTTTTTT. Translating gives CSVETGQGVPGELFF.